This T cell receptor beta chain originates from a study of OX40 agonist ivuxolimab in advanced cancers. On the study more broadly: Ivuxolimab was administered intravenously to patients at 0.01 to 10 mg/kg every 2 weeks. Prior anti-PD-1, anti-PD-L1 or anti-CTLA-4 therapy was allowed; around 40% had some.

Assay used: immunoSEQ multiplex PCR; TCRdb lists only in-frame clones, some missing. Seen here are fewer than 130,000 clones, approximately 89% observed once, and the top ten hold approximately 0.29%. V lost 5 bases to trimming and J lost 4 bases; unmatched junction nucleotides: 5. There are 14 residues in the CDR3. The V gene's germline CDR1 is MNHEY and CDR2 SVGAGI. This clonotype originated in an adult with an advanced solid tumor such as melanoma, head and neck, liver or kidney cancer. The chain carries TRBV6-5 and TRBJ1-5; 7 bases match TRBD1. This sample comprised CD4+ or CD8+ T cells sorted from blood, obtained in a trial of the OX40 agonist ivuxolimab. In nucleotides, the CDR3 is TGTGCCAGCAGTGTAGGACAGGTAAATCAGCCCCAGCATTTT. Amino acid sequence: CASSVGQVNQPQHF.